This TCR beta chain stems from a study of blood T cell repertoires in COVID-19. Study overall: Acute-phase and convalescent COVID-19 samples originated in the United States, Italy and Spain. Sources were T cells, B-cell-depleted T cells, or PBMCs; the material itself was cDNA or gDNA.

V was pared by 3 bases and J by 4 bases, with 11 bases between. Germline V lookup: CDR1 MNHEY, CDR2 SMNVEV (reference sequence). CDR3 length: 14 amino acids. In the source study's methods: How many nucleated cells were present was estimated from reference gene primer amplification. Some clones are missing from TCRdb's copy, which holds only in-frame ones; the method was immunoSEQ multiplex PCR. V and J calls and clone size are given by that table; D and trimming were obtained from the DNA. The sample shows 120,000 or so clones, 88% of them seen only once. The rearrangement links TRBV27 to TRBJ2-3; a possible D gene is TRBD2 (5 bases). This clonotype was sampled from a woman aged 50 to 60 with active or convalescent COVID-19. The sequenced sample was peripheral blood. The CDR3 nucleotides read TGTGCCAGCAGTTTTCCGGGGAGCGCAGATACGCAGTATTTT. Translated: CASSFPGSADTQYF.